This T cell receptor (beta chain) was identified during a study of blood T cells in healthy people across ages. General study findings and limits: TCR beta diversity per million T cells fell roughly linearly with age.

Germline-derived CDR1 and CDR2 are MNHEY and SVGAGI. This CDR3 is built from 15 residues. Trimming at V came to 2 bases and at J to 4 bases, leaving 6 bases not matched to a gene. This clonotype has ten or more counts. Antigen specificity is unknown. A second PCR, run for about 7 to 11 cycles, used a sample-barcoded 5' primer plus a J-beta primer mix. From the 5' RACE reads, TCRdb called clonotypes with MiXCR, one entry per CDR3 protein. The sample includes approximately 690,000 distinct CDR3 sequences, 40% to 45% of them seen just once. The chain links TRBV6-5 to TRBJ2-5; 8 nucleotides agree with TRBD1. The specimen sequenced was blood. This TCR was sampled from a man of 80 years or more in good health. Here the CDR3 reads CASSYTGQGTETQYF. For the CDR3, the DNA is TGTGCCAGCAGTTACACCGGACAGGGAACAGAGACCCAGTACTTC.